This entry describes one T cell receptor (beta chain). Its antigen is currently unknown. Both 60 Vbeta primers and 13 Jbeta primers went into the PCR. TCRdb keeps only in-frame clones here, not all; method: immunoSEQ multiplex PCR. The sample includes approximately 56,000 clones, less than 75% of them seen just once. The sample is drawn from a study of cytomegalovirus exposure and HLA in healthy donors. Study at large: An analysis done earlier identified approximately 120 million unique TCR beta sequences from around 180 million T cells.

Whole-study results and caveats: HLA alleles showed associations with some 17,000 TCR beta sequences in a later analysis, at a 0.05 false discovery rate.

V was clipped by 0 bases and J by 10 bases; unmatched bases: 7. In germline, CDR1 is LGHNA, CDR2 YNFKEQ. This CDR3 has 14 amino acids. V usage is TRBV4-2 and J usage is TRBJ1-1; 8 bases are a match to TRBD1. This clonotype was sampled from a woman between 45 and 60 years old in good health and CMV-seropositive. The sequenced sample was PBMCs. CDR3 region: CASSQEKVQGGAFF. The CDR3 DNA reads TGTGCCAGCAGCCAAGAGAAGGTACAGGGGGGAGCTTTCTTT.